This T cell receptor (beta chain) was recorded in a study of glioma-infiltrating T cells after dendritic cell vaccination (dated by TCRdb to 2016 to 2018). Broadly, across the study: Of the 15 or so glioblastoma patients in the cohort, all drawn from Phase I and II dendritic cell vaccination trials, 9 were newly diagnosed and 6 had recurrent disease. Patients received autologous tumor lysate-pulsed dendritic cell vaccination between the early 2000s and the early 2010s. Deep sequencing of TCR beta CDR3 regions was used to quantify tumor-infiltrating lymphocyte content and compare tumor and blood repertoires in dendritic cell-vaccinated glioblastoma patients. Survival after dendritic cell vaccination was correlated with TCR sequencing metrics, such as TIL content and the overlap between tumor and blood repertoires. Three intradermal dendritic cell vaccine injections were administered to patients at biweekly intervals in the arm below the axilla. The vaccine was prepared from monocyte-derived dendritic cells that were cultured for 6 to 7 days with IL-4 and GM-CSF and then pulsed overnight with autologous tumor lysate.

Using the immunoSEQ assay, TCRB CDR3 regions were amplified from 1.5 to 2 micrograms of genomic DNA, or from all available DNA when less than that was on hand. For multiplex PCR, 60 forward primers for TCR V beta segments and 13 reverse primers for J beta segments were used. To estimate reads per starting template, synthetic control templates were spiked into each sample at limiting dilution. The Illumina HiSeq System generated 87 bp sequencing reads. The study's own analysis went as follows. PCR and sequencing errors were removed by a nearest neighbor algorithm that merged closely related sequences. TCR overlap was defined as the percentage of unique tumor TCR beta sequences that were also found in the peripheral blood of the same patient. TCRdb took over this immuneACCESS table, retaining in-frame rearrangements with V and J assigned. Such tables are incomplete; in checked studies, under half of the missing clones stem from an unresolved V gene, and the remainder is unexplained. The V and J calls and clone size come from that table; D and trimming were worked out from the DNA. The sample records about 50,000 clones, 65% to 90% of which are singletons. Approximately 10% of the sample is taken by the ten largest.

What the research found in general, with its limitations: The cohort was small and heterogeneous, only a few patients had full blood and tumor sets, and even fewer had initial-recurrent tumor pairs. No direct relationship between TCR clonality and survival was found, suggesting a diverse polyclonal response may matter. After dendritic cell vaccination, a higher estimated pretreatment TIL content predicted longer time to progression and longer overall survival. The TCR overlap response model with three groups was called speculative and said to need prospective validation.

The CDR3 numbers 13 residues from cysteine through phenylalanine. Of all the DNA, just the CDR3 is kept, 39 bases in frame from base 1. Reading the germline V gene gives CDR1 MNHEY and CDR2 SVGAGI. The germline ends are 14 bases apart after V is trimmed by 7 bases and J by 4 bases. The table lists this clone with a count of one. Its cognate antigen has yet to be identified. The record has no base qualities; no much larger clone is one base away. Patients were selected on the basis of adequate residual fresh-frozen tumor tissue and more than two years of available survival data. Although molecular status otherwise differed among the glioblastoma patients, no patient had an isocitrate dehydrogenase mutation. PBMC were collected before vaccination, two weeks after the third vaccination, and at tumor progression when it occurred. The Qiagen DNeasy Blood extraction Kit was used to extract genomic DNA.

The source of this sequence is a human donor with glioblastoma. This chain is built from TRBV6-5 and TRBJ2-7, and TRBD1 may be the D gene, going by 6 matching bases. Sequences were derived from blood, sampled before dendritic cell vaccination. CDR3 protein: CASTTPGTYEQYF. In nucleotides, the sequence is TGTGCCAGCACCACCCCCGGGACATACGAGCAGTACTTC.